A single sample is the source of the 32 T cell receptor beta chains below, sequenced in a study of blood T cells in healthy people across ages. A sample-barcoded 5' primer and a J-beta primer mix were used in a second PCR of roughly 6 to 11 cycles. TCRdb reprocessed the 5' RACE reads with MiXCR, giving one entry per CDR3 protein. The repertoire holds roughly 500,000 distinct CDR3 sequences, 27% seen once, with approximately 17% in the top ten. Sequencing was performed on blood. The receptors come from a woman in her 70s in good health.

This clonotype was observed a handful of times. The chain combines TRBV3-1 with TRBJ1-6; D remains unclear. Germline values: CDR1 LGHDT, CDR2 YNNKEL (reference sequence). CDR3 size: 14 residues. V gave up 7 bases and J gave up 9 bases, with 16 bases separating them. The CDR3 loop is CASNRGGVSSPLHF. The DNA of the CDR3 is TGTGCCAGCAACCGCGGCGGCGTCAGTTCACCCCTCCACTTT.

The table lists this clonotype with many counts. The rearrangement links TRBV18 to TRBJ1-4, with D perhaps matching TRBD1 (5 bases). This CDR3 is built from 14 residues. Trimming stripped 4 bases from V and 5 bases from J, with 11 bases between. From germline, CDR1 is KGHSH and CDR2 LQKENI. The CDR3 DNA reads as TGTGCCAGCTCACGTCTTAGACAGAATGAAAAACTGTTTTTT. As protein: CASSRLRQNEKLFF.

The V and J genes are TRBV20-1 and TRBJ2-3; the D gene is possibly TRBD2 (6 bases). V was pared by 6 bases and J by 3 bases, with 13 bases between. This CDR3 has 13 amino acids. CDR1 is DFQATT and CDR2 is SNEGSKA in the germline V gene (reference sequence). The CDR3: CSAPFGGTDTQYF. The CDR3 coding sequence is TGCAGTGCCCCGTTTGGGGGGACAGATACGCAGTATTTT.

The chain combines TRBV20-1 with TRBJ2-1; D is ambiguous. The length of the CDR3 is 12 residues. V gave up 3 bases and J gave up 8 bases, with 11 bases separating them. Germline V lookup: CDR1 DFQATT, CDR2 SNEGSKA (reference sequence). CDR3 coding DNA: TGCAGTGCTAGCGTGGGCAAGGATGAGCAGTTCTTC. Encoded protein: CSASVGKDEQFF.

The rearrangement links TRBV20-1 to TRBJ2-5; 8 bases match TRBD1. The CDR3 is 14 residues long. Germline CDR1 reads DFQATT; CDR2 reads SNEGSKA (reference sequence). J was trimmed by 1 base and V by 6 bases; bases with no gene match: 7. The CDR3 DNA sequence: TGCAGTGCAAGGGGACAGGAGCCCCAAGAGACCCAGTACTTC. Translated, it gives CSARGQEPQETQYF.

V and J are TRBV5-1 and TRBJ2-3; either TRBD1 or TRBD2 may supply D (5 bases each). V lost 4 bases and J 1 base, leaving 16 bases between the germline ends. The CDR3 has 16 amino acids. In germline, CDR1 is SGHRS, CDR2 YFSETQ. The CDR3 protein is CASSPGTDRGTDTQYF. The CDR3, as DNA: TGCGCCAGCAGCCCGGGGACGGATAGAGGCACAGATACGCAGTATTTT.

This clonotype occurred a few times. V is TRBV9 and J is TRBJ2-5; maybe TRBD1 (6 bases). This CDR3 comprises 15 residues. Germline-derived CDR1 and CDR2 are SGDLS and YYNGEE. Between the trimmed V and J ends, which lost 3 bases and 9 bases, there was a span of 21 bases. The CDR3 DNA reads TGTGCCAGCAGCGCCGCACAGGGATTACGTGTTCCCCAGTACTTC. Translation: CASSAAQGLRVPQYF.

The chain employs TRBV6-1 and TRBJ1-5; D is possibly TRBD1 (5 bases). The ends were cut back, 6 bases at V and 4 bases at J, with 16 bases in the middle. Germline V gene sequence: CDR1 MNHNS, CDR2 SASEGT. The CDR3 loop spans 15 amino acids. The CDR3 sequence: CASRATGTGNQPQHF. The CDR3 DNA sequence: TGTGCCAGCAGGGCAACCGGGACGGGGAATCAGCCCCAGCATTTT.

The chain is built from TRBV20-1 and TRBJ1-1; TRBD1 matches at 10 bases. V lost 2 bases to trimming and J lost 7 bases; unmatched junction nucleotides: 7. This CDR3 comprises 14 residues. CDR1 DFQATT and CDR2 SNEGSKA come from the germline V gene (reference sequence). The CDR3 sequence: CSARPGQGLIEAFF. CDR3 nucleotide sequence: TGCAGTGCTAGACCGGGACAGGGGTTGATTGAAGCTTTCTTT.

This chain's CDR3 is CASSLDGGPVGYTF. The CDR3 DNA follows: TGTGCCAGCAGTTTGGACGGGGGGCCTGTTGGCTACACCTTC. The chain is built from TRBV12-3 or TRBV12-4 and TRBJ1-2, with D perhaps TRBD1 (6 bases). This CDR3 region has 14 residues. V lost 3 bases, J lost 7 bases, and 15 bases lay in between.

The V call is TRBV7-2, the J call TRBJ2-1, with 10 nucleotides matching TRBD2. The DNA end is a closer match to TRBJ2-5, so the J assignment may be wrong. CDR3 length equals 15 residues. Germline V lookup: CDR1 SGHTA, CDR2 FQGNSA. The CDR3 spells CASSRTSGNQETQYF. The CDR3 coding sequence is TGTGCCAGCAGTAGGACTAGCGGCAACCAAGAGACCCAGTACTTC.

This clonotype was seen only a few times. The J gene is TRBJ2-3, the V gene TRBV4-3; D may be TRBD1 (6 bases). The CDR3 loop spans 15 amino acids. CDR1 and CDR2 (germline): LGHNA, YSLEER. V shed 3 bases and J shed 4 bases, with 14 bases lying between them. DNA of the CDR3: TGCGCCAGCAGCCAGGATCCGGCAGGGGCAGATACGCAGTATTTT. Residues: CASSQDPAGADTQYF.

The rearrangement links TRBV7-3 to TRBJ2-5; 14 bases are shared with TRBD2. J gave up 5 bases and V 1 base, and 9 bases lay outside the gene matches. The length of the CDR3 is 18 residues. Germline V gene lookup returns CDR1 SGHTA and CDR2 FQGTGA. CDR3 loop: CASSLIRTSGGPRETQYF. The DNA for the CDR3 is TGTGCCAGCAGCTTAATTCGGACTAGCGGGGGGCCTCGGGAGACCCAGTACTTC. The full variable domain, its missing parts supplied by reference TRBV7-3 and TRBJ2-5, is GAGVSQTPSNKVTEKGKYVELRCDPISGHTALYWYRQSLGQGPEFLIYFQGTGAADDSGLPNDRFFAVRPEGSVSTLKIQRTERGDSAVYLCASSLIRTSGGPRETQYFGPGTRLLVL.

This clonotype has more than one count but fewer than ten. This rearrangement joins TRBV6-2 or TRBV6-3 to TRBJ2-1; the D call may be TRBD1 or TRBD2 (5 bases each). The V gene lost 0 bases and the J gene lost 10 bases, with 13 bases spanning the gap. The CDR3 is 14 residues long. CDR1 is MNHEY and CDR2 is SVGEGT in the germline V gene. This chain's CDR3 is CASSYSGRRREQFF. CDR3 coding DNA: TGTGCCAGCAGTTACTCGGGACGACGCAGGGAGCAGTTCTTC.

The chain couples TRBV4-2 to TRBJ2-1, with a weak D call TRBD2 (6 bases). This CDR3 has 12 amino acids. The ends were cut back, 2 bases at V and 14 bases at J, with 13 bases in the middle. Germline CDR1 reads LGHNA; CDR2 reads YNFKEQ. CDR3 sequence (DNA): TGTGCCAGCAGCCAACGGACTGGCGGGGAGTTCTTC. Amino acids: CASSQRTGGEFF.

This clonotype was seen only a few times. The V and J genes are TRBV5-1 and TRBJ2-5; no clear D. CDR1 SGHRS and CDR2 YFSETQ come from the germline V gene. Trimming took off 1 base at V and 4 bases at J, with 8 bases between the two ends. CDR3 length: 13 residues. CDR3 bases: TGCGCCAGCAGCTTGAGCTGGGTAGAGACCCAGTACTTC. Translating it yields CASSLSWVETQYF.

V usage is TRBV19 and J usage is TRBJ2-7; D is uncertain. V lost 5 bases and J lost 3, with 14 bases in between. The CDR3 runs to 14 residues. Looked up from germline, CDR1 is LNHDA and CDR2 is SQIVND (reference sequence). The CDR3 sequence is CASSPTTAHYEQYF. Written as DNA, the CDR3 is TGTGCCAGTAGTCCAACAACGGCCCACTACGAGCAGTACTTC.

The CDR3 region has the DNA TGTGCCAGCAGCGCGGCGAGTGGGGGGACCTACGAGCAGTACTTC. Protein: CASSAASGGTYEQYF. The rearrangement links TRBV7-2 to TRBJ2-5, with D perhaps TRBD2 (6 bases). The closer fit of TRBJ2-7 to the DNA end suggests the J call may be wrong. CDR1 SGHTA and CDR2 FQGNSA come from the germline V gene. The CDR3 runs to 15 residues.

This clonotype was counted only a few times. J is TRBJ1-1 and V is TRBV18, with D perhaps matching TRBD1 (6 bases). V lost 4 bases and J lost 6, with 12 bases in between. CDR3 length: 13 amino acids. Germline assignment: CDR1 KGHSH and CDR2 LQKENI. This chain's CDR3 is CASSQLQGAEAFF. DNA of the CDR3: TGTGCCAGCTCACAACTACAGGGAGCTGAAGCTTTCTTT.

This clonotype was detected a few times. One junction end does not reproduce the germline sequence, and a read error may be involved. V is TRBV7-2 and J is TRBJ2-2, with 13 bases that match TRBD2. The CDR3 is 20 residues long. Germline V gene lookup returns CDR1 SGHTA and CDR2 FQGNSA. The DNA for the CDR3 is TGTGCCAGCAGCTTAGTCCGGGGACTAGCGGGGCATACGGACACCGGGGAGCCGTTTTTT. It encodes CASSLVRGLAGHTDTGEPFF. The variable domain in full, with the rest retrieved from reference TRBV7-2 and TRBJ2-2, is GAGVSQSPSNKVTEKGKDVELRCDPISGHTALYWYRQSLGQGLEFLIYFQGNSAPDKSGLPSDRFSAERTGGSVSTLTIQRTQQEDSAVYLCASSLVRGLAGHTDTGEPFFGEGSRLTVL.

This clonotype showed up just a few times. The chain joins TRBV7-3 to TRBJ2-7, with a weak D call TRBD1 (6 bases). The CDR3 has 13 amino acids. V dropped 0 bases and J dropped 9 bases, with 12 bases sitting between them. Germline CDR1 reads SGHTA; CDR2 reads FQGTGA. The CDR3 sequence is CASSLTDSSRQYF. CDR3 DNA sequence: TGTGCCAGCAGCTTAACGGACAGTTCAAGGCAGTACTTC.

In its sample, this clonotype was seen a few times. The V call is TRBV6-1, the J call TRBJ1-5; D not certain. CDR1 is MNHNS, CDR2 SASEGT, per germline. V dropped 5 bases and J dropped 0 bases, with 2 bases sitting between them. This CDR3 has 12 residues. As DNA, the CDR3 is TGTGCCAGCAGTCATAGCAATCAGCCCCAGCATTTT. Its protein product is CASSHSNQPQHF.

This clonotype was counted ten times or more. J is TRBJ2-3 and V is TRBV5-5; 13 nucleotides align to TRBD2. The CDR3 length is 17 residues. The germline CDR1 and CDR2 sequences are SGHKS and YYEKEE (reference sequence). With V trimmed by 1 base and J by 3 bases, 5 bases remained unmatched. DNA for the CDR3: TGTGCCAGCAGCTTGCCAGGGACTAGCGGGGCGACAGATACGCAGTATTTT. As protein: CASSLPGTSGATDTQYF.

V and J are TRBV10-3 and TRBJ1-1; D not resolved. The CDR3 has 13 amino acids. V was clipped by 11 bases and J by 3 bases, with 16 bases between them. Per the germline V gene, CDR1 is ENHRY and CDR2 is SYGVKD. CDR3 amino acids: CAANMMTDTEAFF. CDR3 nucleotide sequence: TGTGCCGCCAACATGATGACGGACACTGAAGCTTTCTTT.

This clonotype was found a few times. This is likely a read error, given that the CDR3 carries no conserved phenylalanine or tryptophan at its end. The chain uses TRBV20-1 and TRBJ1-4; the D is unclear. The germline CDR1 and CDR2 sequences are DFQATT and SNEGSKA (reference sequence). The CDR3 extends over 16 amino acids. V lost 0 bases and J lost 0, with 11 bases in between. CDR3 region: CSARDPQVATNEKLFS. The CDR3 coding sequence is TGCAGTGCTAGAGATCCCCAAGTTGCAACTAATGAAAAACTGTTTTCT.

This clonotype was recorded a few times. The rearrangement uses TRBV20-1 and TRBJ2-5; possibly TRBD1 for D (5 bases). The CDR3 has 14 residues. Germline loops: CDR1 DFQATT, CDR2 SNEGSKA (reference sequence). Trimming took off 0 bases at V and 3 bases at J, with 11 bases between the two ends. CDR3 loop: CSAREGQLKETQYF. DNA of the CDR3: TGCAGTGCTAGAGAGGGGCAGCTTAAAGAGACCCAGTACTTC.

Here the CDR3 DNA reads TGTGCCAGCTCAACGGGACTAGCGGGAGGGCCTGGGGCCAAAAACATTCAGTACTTC. Translating gives CASSTGLAGGPGAKNIQYF. The V gene is TRBV18, the J gene TRBJ2-4; 16 bases line up with TRBD2. The V segment lost 5 bases and the J segment 1 base; nucleotides outside the gene matches: 8. The CDR3 length is 19 residues. Germline V lookup: CDR1 KGHSH, CDR2 LQKENI.

This clonotype turned up a few times. The chain couples TRBV6-5 to TRBJ2-2; D not certain. This CDR3 is 13 amino acids long. Per the germline V gene, CDR1 is MNHEY and CDR2 is SVGAGI. Trimming left V 0 bases short and J 7 bases short, with 6 bases between. Here the CDR3 DNA reads TGTGCCAGCAGTTACTCGACGGTCGGGGAGCTGTTTTTT. Translated, it gives CASSYSTVGELFF.

This clonotype was picked up a small number of times. J is TRBJ1-4 and V is TRBV9; the D gene is possibly TRBD1 (6 bases). The CDR3 spans 15 residues. Deletions cut 4 bases from V and 5 bases from J, with 15 bases between. Per germline, CDR1 SGDLS and CDR2 YYNGEE. The CDR3 protein is CASSTRWGQNEKLFF. For the CDR3, the DNA is TGTGCCAGCAGCACCCGATGGGGGCAGAATGAAAAACTGTTTTTT.

V is TRBV12-3 or TRBV12-4 and J is TRBJ1-2, with D perhaps TRBD1 (6 bases). The CDR3 totals 15 residues. V shed 3 bases and J shed 5 bases, with 16 bases lying between them. The DNA of the CDR3 is TGTGCCAGCAGTTTCGGGGGGGCCTATGGGTATGGCTACACCTTC. Protein sequence: CASSFGGAYGYGYTF.

The chain has TRBV20-1 and TRBJ2-5; 10 bases fit TRBD2. The J call may be in error: the DNA end matches TRBJ2-1 better. The germline V gene has CDR1 DFQATT and CDR2 SNEGSKA (reference sequence). This CDR3 is built from 14 residues. The CDR3 spells CSARRLAGENEQFF. In DNA, the CDR3 is TGCAGTGCTAGAAGGCTAGCGGGGGAAAATGAGCAGTTCTTC.

This clonotype came up many times. The chain joins TRBV10-3 to TRBJ2-5; 8 bases align to TRBD2. This CDR3 is built from 15 residues. V dropped 2 bases and J dropped 8; count of bases not matched to a gene: 10. Germline V gene sequence: CDR1 ENHRY, CDR2 SYGVKD. The CDR3 nucleotides are TGTGCCATCAGTGAGGGGCCAGCGGGGGCCTCTACCCAGTACTTC. The encoded protein is CAISEGPAGASTQYF.